The clone carrying this TCR beta chain was recorded a few times. One entry per CDR3 protein, called by TCRdb with MiXCR from the 5' RACE reads. The sample contains some 1,700,000 distinct CDR3 sequences, less than 35% of which appear only once. The germline V gene encodes CDR1 SGHAT and CDR2 FQNNGV. Trimming took off 0 bases at V and 5 bases at J, with 4 bases between the two ends. This CDR3 spans 13 amino acids. This specimen belongs to a study of identical twins. This receptor was taken from a newborn girl in good health. The V and J genes are TRBV11-2 and TRBJ2-2; D remains unclear. Sequencing was carried out using cord blood. The CDR3 loop is CASSLDRTGELFF. CDR3 bases: TGTGCCAGCAGCTTAGATCGGACCGGGGAGCTGTTTTTT. Using reference TRBV11-2 and TRBJ2-2 for the parts outside the CDR3, the full variable domain is EAGVAQSPRYKIIEKRQSVAFWCNPISGHATLYWYQQILGQGPKLLIQFQNNGVVDDSQLPKDRFSAERLKGVDSTLKIQPAKLEDSAVYLCASSLDRTGELFFGEGSRLTVL.